This TCR beta chain was captured by sequencing in a study of T cell changes during pregnancy in multiple sclerosis. Profiled with immunoSEQ multiplex PCR; TCRdb holds only in-frame clones, not every one. The data hold about 36,000 clones, with roughly nine tenths observed a single time. The CDR3 loop spans 14 amino acids. Trimming took 5 bases from V and 4 from J; bases not matched to a gene: 5. The V gene's germline CDR1 is LNHNV and CDR2 YYDKDF (reference sequence). The sequence was collected from a female donor with multiple sclerosis, enrolled in a pregnancy study. This chain links TRBV15 with TRBJ2-7, with 10 bases fitting TRBD1. This specimen was CD4+ T cells from peripheral blood mononuclear cells, taken after pregnancy. CDR3 sequence (DNA): TGTGCCACCAGCGAGAGACAGGGGGCTTACGAGCAGTACTTC. Translation: CATSERQGAYEQYF.